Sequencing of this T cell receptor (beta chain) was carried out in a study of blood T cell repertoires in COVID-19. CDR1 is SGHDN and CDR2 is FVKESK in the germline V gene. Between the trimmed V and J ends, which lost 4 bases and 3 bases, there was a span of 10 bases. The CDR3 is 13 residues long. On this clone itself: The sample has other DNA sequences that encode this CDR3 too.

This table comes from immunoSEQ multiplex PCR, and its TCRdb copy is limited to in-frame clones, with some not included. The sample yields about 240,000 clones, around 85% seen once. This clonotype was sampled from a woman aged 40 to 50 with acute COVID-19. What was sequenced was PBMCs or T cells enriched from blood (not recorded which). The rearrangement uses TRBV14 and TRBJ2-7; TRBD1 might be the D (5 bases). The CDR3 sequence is CASSPGLVYEQYF. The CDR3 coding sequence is TGTGCCAGCAGCCCAGGGCTGGTCTACGAGCAGTACTTC.